This TCR beta chain was sequenced during a study of post-analysis software for immune sequencing data. This clonotype was picked up a small number of times. Its antigen is currently unknown. The library was made from cDNA and included unique molecular identifiers. Out of roughly 0.95 to 10 million T cells, roughly 0.5 million cDNA molecules were generated. One entry per CDR3 protein results from TCRdb running MiXCR on the PCR reads. The sample lists 180,000 or so distinct CDR3 sequences, around 29% occurring once. Germline V gene sequence: CDR1 MNHNY, CDR2 SVGAGI (reference sequence). Trimming removed 5 bases from V and 4 bases from J; junction bases left unmatched: 7. This CDR3 is built from 15 residues. Study outcomes and limitations: Compared with controls, patients showed significantly lower normalized Chao1 diversity. TRBV5-6, TRBV5-1 and TRBV20-1 belonged to a set of roughly 5 TRBV segments that were more frequent in patients than controls. Co-batched samples clustered tightly together by F measure.

This chain joins TRBV6-6 and TRBJ1-5; 8 bases fit TRBD1. This sequence originates from a girl aged 2-17 years with multiple sclerosis. The sample was blood. The CDR3 loop is CASSQTQGANQPQHF. The CDR3 DNA sequence: TGTGCCAGCAGTCAAACCCAGGGGGCGAATCAGCCCCAGCATTTT.